Given below is one T cell receptor beta chain in context. Any symptoms of ophthalmopathy came after the first hyperthyroidism diagnosis, from which the blood sample dates. This entry comes from a study of T cells in Graves' hyperthyroidism and ophthalmopathy. The V gene's germline CDR1 is LGHNA and CDR2 YSLEER. The CDR3 covers 15 residues. V was clipped by 1 base and J by 2 bases, with 8 bases between them. Amplified TCR beta CDR3 regions derived from RNA transcripts. A set of HTBI primers served as the primers for a first-round RT-PCR of the TCR CDR3. TCRdb called the multiplex PCR reads again in MiXCR, with one record for every CDR3 protein. The table has hundreds of thousands of distinct CDR3 sequences, more than 11% seen once.

Material for sequencing was blood. This sequence originates from a woman in her thirties with Graves' hyperthyroidism that later progressed to Graves' ophthalmopathy. The chain has TRBV4-3 and TRBJ2-2; D ambiguous. The CDR3 sequence is CASSQATPNTGELFF. DNA for the CDR3: TGCGCCAGCAGCCAAGCGACCCCTAACACCGGGGAGCTGTTTTTT.